These 14 T cell receptor beta chains were sequenced from one sample in a study of blood T cell repertoires in COVID-19. The table came from immunoSEQ multiplex PCR; TCRdb's copy has only in-frame clones and leaves some out. The sample records about 110,000 clones, about three quarters being singletons. Sequencing was performed on peripheral blood. The receptors were gathered from a woman older than 75 with active or convalescent COVID-19.

The rearrangement links TRBV28 to TRBJ2-1; no reliable D call. This CDR3 comprises 14 residues. Germline CDR1 and CDR2: MDHEN and SYDVKM. V lost 8 bases and J 0 bases, leaving 11 bases between the germline ends. CDR3 bases: TGTGCCAGCGTGGCAAGAAGCTCCTACAATGAGCAGTTCTTC. Amino acid sequence: CASVARSSYNEQFF.

This chain links TRBV5-4 with TRBJ1-2; D possibly corresponds to TRBD1 (6 bases). CDR1 is SGHNT, CDR2 YYREEE, per germline (reference sequence). CDR3 length: 15 amino acids. V lost 4 bases to trimming and J lost 2 bases, with 15 bases between them. The CDR3 DNA follows: TGTGCCAGCAGCCGTGACAGGTTTTCAAACTATGGCTACACCTTC. It specifies CASSRDRFSNYGYTF.

The V and J genes are TRBV18 and TRBJ2-3; TRBD2 agrees at 9 bases. The germline CDR1 and CDR2 sequences are KGHSH and LQKENI. CDR3 length: 16 residues. Trimming took 3 bases from V and 3 from J; bases not matched to a gene: 7. CDR3 sequence reads: CASSPSAGGPTDTQYF. The CDR3 DNA follows: TGTGCCAGCTCACCGTCTGCGGGAGGGCCAACAGATACGCAGTATTTT.

V is TRBV10-3 and J is TRBJ2-7; a possible D gene is TRBD1 (5 bases). The CDR3 totals 13 residues. CDR1 ENHRY and CDR2 SYGVKD come from the germline V gene. V gave up 5 bases and J gave up 5 bases, with 13 bases separating them. The CDR3 DNA sequence: TGTGCCATCAGTAAGAATCAGGGCGACGAGCAGTACTTC. Translation: CAISKNQGDEQYF.

This clone was seen only a few times. The V and J genes are TRBV28 and TRBJ2-7; D is possibly TRBD2 (6 bases). Trimming removed 9 bases from V and 0 bases from J, with 9 bases in between. The CDR3 is made up of 12 amino acids. The germline V gene has CDR1 MDHEN and CDR2 SYDVKM. The CDR3 protein is CASGDSSYEQYF. The CDR3, as DNA: TGTGCCAGTGGGGACTCCTCCTACGAGCAGTACTTC.

CDR3 protein: CASSRGGPRVLRYNEQFF. The DNA of the CDR3 is TGTGCCAGCAGCCGGGGTGGGCCTCGGGTACTTCGTTACAATGAGCAGTTCTTC. The rearrangement joins TRBV5-4 to TRBJ2-1; D perhaps matches TRBD2 (5 bases). Trimming pared 4 bases from V and 4 bases from J, leaving 24 bases between. CDR1 and CDR2 from the germline V gene are SGHNT and YYREEE (reference sequence). CDR3 length: 18 amino acids.

The chain employs TRBV5-1 and TRBJ2-3; possible D gene TRBD2, 5 bases. V was cut by 4 bases and J by 3 bases, with 15 bases left in between. Per germline, CDR1 SGHRS and CDR2 YFSETQ. There are 15 residues in the CDR3. CDR3 nucleotides: TGCGCCAGCAGCGAAGCTTCGGGGAAGACAGATACGCAGTATTTT. Its protein is CASSEASGKTDTQYF.

The chain links TRBV11-2 to TRBJ2-7; tentatively, D is TRBD2 (6 bases). This CDR3 region has 16 residues. Trimming cost V 8 bases and J 7 bases, with 27 bases left between them. CDR1 is SGHAT and CDR2 is FQNNGV in the germline V gene. The CDR3 nucleotides are TGTGCCAGCGCCCCACCCGGGACTGGGCCCTTGCGGGAGCAGTACTTC. It translates to CASAPPGTGPLREQYF.

The J gene is TRBJ2-7, the V gene TRBV5-1; 11 bases line up with TRBD2. The CDR3 is 16 residues long. J lost 1 base, V lost 3 bases, and 6 bases had no gene match. Germline V lookup: CDR1 SGHRS, CDR2 YFSETQ. CDR3 coding DNA: TGCGCCAGCAGCTCCCTGACTAGCGGGATATCCTACGAGCAGTACTTC. It translates to CASSSLTSGISYEQYF.

The chain joins TRBV19 to TRBJ2-3; 14 positions match TRBD2. The CDR3 loop spans 17 amino acids. Per germline, CDR1 LNHDA and CDR2 SQIVND (reference sequence). Unmatched junction bases numbered 10, after V lost 6 bases and J lost 5 bases. As DNA, the CDR3 is TGTGCCAGTAGGGCCCCGGGGACTAGCGGGAGACTAGATACGCAGTATTTT. It translates to CASRAPGTSGRLDTQYF.

The chain links TRBV4-1 to TRBJ1-2; 9 bases agree with TRBD1. This CDR3 comprises 16 residues. Germline CDR1 MGHRA, CDR2 YSYEKL. With 3 bases clipped from V and 6 bases from J, the junction kept 11 bases outside the gene matches. The CDR3 spells CASSQTGTGFSDGYTF. Here the CDR3 DNA reads TGCGCCAGCAGCCAGACCGGGACAGGGTTTTCGGATGGCTACACCTTC.

V is TRBV10-3 and J is TRBJ1-5, with 7 bases identical to TRBD1. This CDR3 has 14 residues. With 2 bases clipped from V and 8 bases from J, the junction kept 6 bases outside the gene matches. CDR1 is ENHRY, CDR2 SYGVKD, per germline. CDR3 protein: CAISERGPGEPQHF. The CDR3 bases are TGTGCCATCAGTGAGAGGGGGCCCGGGGAGCCCCAGCATTTT.

This clone was picked up one time. V usage is TRBV28 and J usage is TRBJ2-3, with D possibly matching TRBD2 (5 bases). There are 19 residues in the CDR3. The germline V and J ends were trimmed by 6 bases and 0 bases, with 25 bases remaining between them. Germline loops: CDR1 MDHEN, CDR2 SYDVKM. The DNA for the CDR3 is TGTGCCAGCAGAACGCCGGGCGGCGGACTTTTTACTAGCACAGATACGCAGTATTTT. Translation gives CASRTPGGGLFTSTDTQYF.

Only one count was recorded for this clone. This chain joins TRBV15 and TRBJ2-3; 7 positions agree with TRBD2. The CDR3 contains 17 residues. V dropped 4 bases and J dropped 2; count of bases not matched to a gene: 12. Germline CDR1 LNHNV, CDR2 YYDKDF (reference sequence). The CDR3 DNA is TGTGCCACCAGCACCAGGATGAGCGGGGCATCCACAGATACGCAGTATTTT. This sequence encodes CATSTRMSGASTDTQYF.